The TCR beta chain described here comes from a study of T cells after posttransplantation cyclophosphamide. Study findings and constraints: After PTCy, TRB diversity resembled that of CNI/methotrexate controls.

Comments on this clone: Antigen specificity is unknown.

Some clones are missing from TCRdb's copy, which holds only in-frame ones; the method was immunoSEQ multiplex PCR. This table has roughly 20,000 clones, around 68% appearing once. A marrow graft followed busulfan-fludarabine conditioning, with cyclophosphamide on days +3 and +4. The source of this sequence is a male patient in his thirties who received an allogeneic stem cell transplant from a related donor, was CMV-positive, and had acute GVHD only. Some T cells may have come from the graft donor. Specimen: PBMCs, collected after an allogeneic stem cell transplant with post-transplant cyclophosphamide.

The CDR3 protein is CASSEGGQPQHF. The CDR3 nucleotides are TGCGCCAGCAGTGAAGGGGGCCAGCCCCAGCATTTT. The V call is TRBV10-2, the J call TRBJ1-5; 7 bases fit TRBD1. The ends lost 3 bases at V and 7 bases at J; junction bases unmatched: 0. The CDR3 covers 12 residues. Germline V CDR1 and CDR2: WSHSY, SAAADI.